What follows are 24 T cell receptor beta chains derived from one specimen sequenced in a study of cytomegalovirus exposure and HLA in healthy donors. The PCR made use of 60 Vbeta and 13 Jbeta primers. TCRdb's copy holds only in-frame clones and misses some; the assay was immunoSEQ multiplex PCR. The sample table includes 80,000 or so clones. Sequenced sample: PBMCs. The receptors stem from a man in his fifties or sixties in good health and CMV-seropositive.

The chain is built from TRBV27 and TRBJ1-2, with TRBD1 matching over 9 bases. This CDR3 spans 15 amino acids. The germline V gene has CDR1 MNHEY and CDR2 SMNVEV (reference sequence). With V trimmed by 2 bases and J by 5 bases, 6 bases remained unmatched. The chain's CDR3 is CASSLGTGRGYGYTF. In nucleotides, the CDR3 is TGTGCCAGCAGTTTAGGGACAGGGAGAGGGTATGGCTACACCTTC.

This chain links TRBV10-3 with TRBJ2-7; D not resolved. Germline-derived CDR1 and CDR2 are ENHRY and SYGVKD. V was trimmed by 11 bases and J by 2 bases, leaving 19 bases between them. CDR3 size: 14 residues. CDR3 nucleotides: TGTGCCGGATCAGGTTCCCAGGTTACCTACGAGCAGTACTTC. This sequence encodes CAGSGSQVTYEQYF.

This chain joins TRBV5-6 and TRBJ1-2, with 7 bases identical to TRBD1. The CDR3 totals 18 residues. Germline V gives CDR1 SGHDT, CDR2 YYEEEE. The trim removed 0 bases at V and 7 bases at J, leaving 18 bases unmatched. DNA for the CDR3: TGTGCCAGCAGCTTGGCGGTTACAGGGGACCGATCTGGTCTTGGCTACACCTTC. This codes for CASSLAVTGDRSGLGYTF.

J is TRBJ2-7 and V is TRBV28, with D possibly TRBD1 on 6 matching bases. Germline V CDR1 and CDR2: MDHEN, SYDVKM. V lost 6 bases and J 2 bases, leaving 11 bases between the germline ends. The CDR3 is 13 amino acids. The CDR3 nucleotides read TGTGCCAGCAGATACAGGGCGACCTACGAGCAGTACTTC. It specifies CASRYRATYEQYF.

The gene calls are TRBV18 and TRBJ1-1; D remains ambiguous. This CDR3 has 15 amino acids. CDR1 is KGHSH and CDR2 is LQKENI in the germline V gene. V was clipped by 2 bases and J by 6 bases, with 16 bases between them. The CDR3 loop reads CASSPYGGREAEAFF. In DNA, the CDR3 is TGTGCCAGCTCACCATACGGCGGGCGTGAAGCTGAAGCTTTCTTT.

V usage is TRBV5-1 and J usage is TRBJ2-7; the match to TRBD1 covers 8 bases. Per the germline V gene, CDR1 is SGHRS and CDR2 is YFSETQ. This CDR3 has 15 residues. With V trimmed by 4 bases and J by 6 bases, 12 bases remained unmatched. The CDR3 loop reads CASSGAGTGMLEQYF. The CDR3 nucleotides read TGCGCCAGCAGCGGAGCCGGGACAGGAATGCTCGAGCAGTACTTC.

This rearrangement joins TRBV29-1 to TRBJ1-2, with a possible D match to TRBD1 (5 bases). CDR1 is SQVTM, CDR2 ANQGSEA, per germline. The V end was cut by 4 bases, the J end by 7 bases, with 10 bases between. This CDR3 has 11 residues. The CDR3 here is CSVVRGSGYTF. CDR3 DNA sequence: TGCAGCGTTGTAAGGGGCTCTGGCTACACCTTC.

The chain combines TRBV7-2 with TRBJ2-5; 10 bases are a match to TRBD1. The V gene's germline CDR1 is SGHTA and CDR2 FQGNSA. V lost 5 bases and J lost 2; bases outside the gene matches: 2. CDR3 length: 14 amino acids. In DNA form, the CDR3 reads TGTGCCAGCAGCCCGGACAGGGGGCAAGAGACCCAGTACTTC. Translated, it gives CASSPDRGQETQYF.

This sequence joins TRBV2 and TRBJ2-7, with 7 bases that match TRBD1. This CDR3 region has 12 residues. The trim removed 6 bases at V and 3 bases at J, leaving 2 bases unmatched. Germline values: CDR1 SNHLY, CDR2 FYNNEI. The CDR3 is CASSHRGYEQYF. DNA for the CDR3: TGTGCCAGCAGCCACAGGGGCTACGAGCAGTACTTC.

The chain carries TRBV2 and TRBJ2-2; D may be TRBD1 (5 bases). V lost 5 bases, J lost 0 bases, and 10 bases lay in between. CDR1 and CDR2 from the germline V gene are SNHLY and FYNNEI. CDR3 size: 15 residues. As DNA, the CDR3 is TGTGCCAGCAGTCCGGACAATGCGAACACCGGGGAGCTGTTTTTT. Amino acid sequence: CASSPDNANTGELFF.

This rearrangement joins TRBV2 to TRBJ2-3, with a possible D match to TRBD2 (5 bases). Per germline, CDR1 SNHLY and CDR2 FYNNEI. The CDR3 has 13 amino acids. Trimming shortened V by 8 bases and J by 2 bases, and 11 bases separated the two germline ends. CDR3 DNA: TGTGCCAGCCAGCAGCGGTCCACAGATACGCAGTATTTT. This encodes CASQQRSTDTQYF.

The chain links TRBV4-1 to TRBJ2-1; TRBD2 matches at 9 bases. Germline V CDR1 and CDR2: MGHRA, YSYEKL. The CDR3 sequence is 15 residues long. V shed 0 bases, J shed 8 bases, and the junction held 5 bases outside the gene matches. The CDR3 DNA follows: TGCGCCAGCAGCCAAGATTTCCGGACTAGCGATGAGCAGTTCTTC. Translating it yields CASSQDFRTSDEQFF.

The chain uses TRBV19 and TRBJ1-2, with 10 bases matching TRBD1. This CDR3 comprises 14 residues. Germline CDR1 is LNHDA and CDR2 is SQIVND (reference sequence). The ends lost 6 bases at V and 2 bases at J; junction bases unmatched: 3. The CDR3 here is CASSDRGRNYGYTF. CDR3 DNA sequence: TGTGCCAGTAGCGACAGGGGGCGCAACTATGGCTACACCTTC. Looking up the rest from reference TRBV19 and TRBJ1-2 gives the full variable domain: DGGITQSPKYLFRKEGQNVTLSCEQNLNHDAMYWYRQDPGQGLRLIYYSQIVNDFQKGDIAEGYSVSREKKESFPLTVTSAQKNPTAFYLCASSDRGRNYGYTFGSGTRLTVV.

In nucleotides, the CDR3 is TGTGCCAGCTCCCTGAAGACAGGGGTTCCCGGGGAGCTGTTTTTT. Encoded protein: CASSLKTGVPGELFF. The genes are TRBV18 and TRBJ2-2; 8 nucleotides line up with TRBD1. The CDR3 consists of 15 residues. V dropped 6 bases and J dropped 6; count of bases not matched to a gene: 9. Germline V gene sequence: CDR1 KGHSH, CDR2 LQKENI.

J is TRBJ2-7 and V is TRBV5-1; the match to TRBD2 covers 12 bases. Per germline, CDR1 SGHRS and CDR2 YFSETQ. The trim removed 4 bases at V and 2 bases at J, leaving 4 bases unmatched. The CDR3 consists of 15 residues. The CDR3 here is CASSQLAGGTYEQYF. CDR3 sequence (DNA): TGCGCCAGCAGCCAACTAGCGGGAGGTACCTACGAGCAGTACTTC.

The chain combines TRBV4-1 with TRBJ1-2, with D unresolved. CDR1 and CDR2 (germline): MGHRA, YSYEKL. Trimming cost V 1 base and J 4 bases, with 7 bases left between them. CDR3 length equals 13 residues. The CDR3: CASSQGELYGYTF. DNA for the CDR3: TGCGCCAGCAGCCAAGGAGAACTCTATGGCTACACCTTC.

This sequence joins TRBV11-2 and TRBJ2-1; 8 nucleotides match TRBD1. With V trimmed by 1 base and J by 8 bases, 4 bases remained unmatched. CDR3 length: 14 residues. Germline values: CDR1 SGHAT, CDR2 FQNNGV. CDR3 protein: CASSLGRGRDEQFF. For the CDR3, the DNA is TGTGCCAGCAGCTTAGGCAGGGGGCGGGATGAGCAGTTCTTC.

V usage is TRBV4-1 and J usage is TRBJ2-3; D is possibly TRBD2 (6 bases). Trimming left V 2 bases short and J 3 bases short, with 21 bases between. The CDR3 length is 18 residues. Germline CDR1 and CDR2: MGHRA and YSYEKL. CDR3 in DNA: TGCGCCAGCAGCCAATCCCACTCCCGAGGGAGGAGGACAGATACGCAGTATTTT. It translates to CASSQSHSRGRRTDTQYF.

The rearrangement uses TRBV11-2 and TRBJ2-3; 8 bases map to TRBD2. CDR3 size: 15 residues. The germline CDR1 and CDR2 sequences are SGHAT and FQNNGV. Trimming at V came to 5 bases and at J to 4 bases, leaving 8 bases not matched to a gene. This chain's CDR3 is CASSAFKREPDTQYF. CDR3 bases: TGTGCCAGCAGCGCATTCAAGCGGGAGCCAGATACGCAGTATTTT.

The chain recombines TRBV2 with TRBJ1-5; D ambiguous. Per the germline V gene, CDR1 is SNHLY and CDR2 is FYNNEI. The ends were cut back, 4 bases at V and 4 bases at J, with 17 bases in the middle. This CDR3 spans 16 amino acids. The CDR3 DNA reads as TGTGCCAGCAGTGTCCTGAGGGTCAGCGGGAATCAGCCCCAGCATTTT. Residues: CASSVLRVSGNQPQHF.

The rearrangement joins TRBV9 to TRBJ2-3, with 10 bases aligning to TRBD2. Looked up from germline, CDR1 is SGDLS and CDR2 is YYNGEE. This CDR3 is 16 amino acids long. V lost 0 bases, J lost 4 bases, and 5 bases stayed unmatched. The DNA of the CDR3 is TGTGCCAGCAGCGTAGCAATTAGCGGGGGGTCAGATACGCAGTATTTT. Translated, it gives CASSVAISGGSDTQYF.

The chain couples TRBV5-8 to TRBJ1-3, with a weak D call TRBD1 (5 bases). There are 14 residues in the CDR3. V shed 0 bases and J shed 8 bases, with 12 bases lying between them. Germline V CDR1 and CDR2: SGHTS, YDEGEE. The CDR3: CASSLGAGRDTIYF. The CDR3 nucleotides are TGTGCCAGCAGCTTGGGAGCAGGGAGGGACACCATATATTTT.

The chain is built from TRBV5-1 and TRBJ1-2, with TRBD1 as a possible D gene (6 bases). The CDR3 is 15 residues long. Per germline, CDR1 SGHRS and CDR2 YFSETQ. V was pared by 4 bases and J by 3 bases, with 16 bases between. This CDR3 is CASSLPTGEDYGYTF. CDR3 coding DNA: TGCGCCAGCAGCCTCCCGACAGGAGAAGACTATGGCTACACCTTC.

The chain is built from TRBV7-9 and TRBJ2-7; 9 nucleotides agree with TRBD1. Germline V gene data show CDR1 as SEHNR and CDR2 as FQNEAQ (reference sequence). This CDR3 is 13 amino acids long. J gave up 4 bases and V 5 bases, and 3 bases lay outside the gene matches. The CDR3 nucleotides are TGTGCCAGCAGCCCAGGACAGGGGTACGAGCAGTACGTC. This codes for CASSPGQGYEQYV.